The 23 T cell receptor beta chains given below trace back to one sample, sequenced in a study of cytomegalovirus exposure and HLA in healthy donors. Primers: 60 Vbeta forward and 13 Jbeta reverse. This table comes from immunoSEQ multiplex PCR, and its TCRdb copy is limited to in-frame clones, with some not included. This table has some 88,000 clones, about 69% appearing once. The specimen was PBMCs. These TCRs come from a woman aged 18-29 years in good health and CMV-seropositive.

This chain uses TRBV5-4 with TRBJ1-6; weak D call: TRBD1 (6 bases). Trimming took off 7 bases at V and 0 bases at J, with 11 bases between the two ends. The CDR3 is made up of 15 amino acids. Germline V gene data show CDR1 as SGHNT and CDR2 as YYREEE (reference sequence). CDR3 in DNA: TGTGCCAGCGAAGACAGGAGCTCCTATAATTCACCCCTCCACTTT. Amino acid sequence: CASEDRSSYNSPLHF.

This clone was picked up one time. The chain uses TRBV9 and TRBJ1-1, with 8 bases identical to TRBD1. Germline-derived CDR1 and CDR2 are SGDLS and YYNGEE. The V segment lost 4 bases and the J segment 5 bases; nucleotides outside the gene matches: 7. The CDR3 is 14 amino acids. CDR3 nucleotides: TGTGCCAGCAGCCCCCGGGACAGGCTTACTGAAGCTTTCTTT. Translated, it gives CASSPRDRLTEAFF.

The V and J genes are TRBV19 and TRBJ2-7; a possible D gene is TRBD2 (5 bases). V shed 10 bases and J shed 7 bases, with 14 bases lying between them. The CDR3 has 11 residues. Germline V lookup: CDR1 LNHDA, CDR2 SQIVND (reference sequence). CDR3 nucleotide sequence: TGTGCCACTCTTGCGGCGGGTGAGCAGTACTTC. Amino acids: CATLAAGEQYF.

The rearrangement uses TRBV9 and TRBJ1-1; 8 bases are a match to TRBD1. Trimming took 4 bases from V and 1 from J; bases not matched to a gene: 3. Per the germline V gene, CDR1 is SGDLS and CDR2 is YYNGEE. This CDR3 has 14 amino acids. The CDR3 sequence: CASSFGQGNTEAFF. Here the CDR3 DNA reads TGTGCCAGCAGCTTCGGACAGGGGAACACTGAAGCTTTCTTT.

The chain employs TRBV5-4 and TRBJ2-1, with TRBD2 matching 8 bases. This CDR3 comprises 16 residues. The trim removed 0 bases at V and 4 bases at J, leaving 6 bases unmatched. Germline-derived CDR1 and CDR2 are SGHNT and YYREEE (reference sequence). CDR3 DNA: TGTGCCAGCAGCTTGGTAGTGCGGGAGGCGTACAATGAGCAGTTCTTC. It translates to CASSLVVREAYNEQFF. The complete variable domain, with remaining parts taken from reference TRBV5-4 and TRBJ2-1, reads ETGVTQSPTHLIKTRGQQVTLRCSSQSGHNTVSWYQQALGQGPQFIFQYYREEENGRGNFPPRFSGLQFPNYSSELNVNALELDDSALYLCASSLVVREAYNEQFFGPGTRLTVL.

CDR3 DNA: TGCAGCATTGGGTTTCGGGAAAAACTGTTTTTT. Translation: CSIGFREKLFF. J is TRBJ1-4 and V is TRBV29-1; no definite D call. Germline V gives CDR1 SQVTM, CDR2 ANQGSEA. V lost 8 bases, J lost 8 bases, and 12 bases lay in between. The CDR3 is made up of 11 amino acids.

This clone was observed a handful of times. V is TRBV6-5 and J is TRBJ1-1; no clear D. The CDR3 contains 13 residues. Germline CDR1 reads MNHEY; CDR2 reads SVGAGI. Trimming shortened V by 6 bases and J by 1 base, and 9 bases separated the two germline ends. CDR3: CASRNHGNTEAFF. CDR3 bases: TGTGCCAGCAGAAATCACGGGAACACTGAAGCTTTCTTT.

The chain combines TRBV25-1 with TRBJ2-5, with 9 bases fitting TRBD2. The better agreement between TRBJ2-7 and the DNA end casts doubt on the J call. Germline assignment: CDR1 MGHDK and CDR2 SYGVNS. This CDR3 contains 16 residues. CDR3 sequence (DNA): TGTGCCAGCAGTGAAGGTGGTCCTAGCGGGAACTACGAGCAGTACTTC. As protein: CASSEGGPSGNYEQYF.

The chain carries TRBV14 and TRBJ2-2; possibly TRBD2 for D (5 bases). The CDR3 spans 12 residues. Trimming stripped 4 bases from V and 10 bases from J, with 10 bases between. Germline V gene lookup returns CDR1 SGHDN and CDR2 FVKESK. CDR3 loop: CASSPSGMELFF. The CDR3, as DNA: TGTGCCAGCAGCCCAAGCGGTATGGAGCTGTTTTTT.

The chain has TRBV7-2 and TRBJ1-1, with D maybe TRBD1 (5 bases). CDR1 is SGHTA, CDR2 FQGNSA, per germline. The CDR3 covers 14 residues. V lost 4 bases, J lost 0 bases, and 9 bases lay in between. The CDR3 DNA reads TGTGCCAGCAGCTCCCTGGGGCTGAACACTGAAGCTTTCTTT. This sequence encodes CASSSLGLNTEAFF.

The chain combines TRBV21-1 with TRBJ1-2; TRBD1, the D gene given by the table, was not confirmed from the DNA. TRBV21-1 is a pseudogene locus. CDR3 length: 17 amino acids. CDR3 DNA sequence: TGTGCCAGCAGCGCCCCGTGGGGAGGACAGGTGACTGGGGGCTACACCTTC. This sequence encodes CASSAPWGGQVTGGYTF.

The DNA for the CDR3 is TGTGCCAGTAGTGGTTTTTTTAGAACCACTGAAGCTTTCTTT. Amino acid sequence: CASSGFFRTTEAFF. The V and J genes are TRBV19 and TRBJ1-1; no definite D call. Per germline, CDR1 LNHDA and CDR2 SQIVND (reference sequence). V was pared by 5 bases and J by 4 bases, with 14 bases between. CDR3 size: 14 residues.

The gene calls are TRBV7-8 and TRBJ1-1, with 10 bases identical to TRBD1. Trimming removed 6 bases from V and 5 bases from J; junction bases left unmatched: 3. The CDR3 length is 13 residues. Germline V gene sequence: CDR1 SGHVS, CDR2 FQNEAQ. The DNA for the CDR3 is TGTGCCAGCAGTCGGACAGGGGGAACTGAAGCTTTCTTT. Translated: CASSRTGGTEAFF.

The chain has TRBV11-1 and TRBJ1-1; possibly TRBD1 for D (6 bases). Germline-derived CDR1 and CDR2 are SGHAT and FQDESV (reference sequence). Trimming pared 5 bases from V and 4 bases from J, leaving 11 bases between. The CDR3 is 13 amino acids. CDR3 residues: CASSVRDTTEAFF. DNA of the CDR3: TGTGCCAGCAGCGTACGGGACACCACTGAAGCTTTCTTT.

The CDR3 DNA sequence: TGTGCCAGCAGCCTTACCCTTATTGACAGGGTCCTGAACACTGAAGCTTTCTTT. Translated: CASSLTLIDRVLNTEAFF. This chain uses TRBV5-5 with TRBJ1-1, with TRBD1 matching over 7 bases. CDR1 is SGHKS and CDR2 is YYEKEE in the germline V gene (reference sequence). The CDR3 sequence is 18 residues long. V lost 4 bases to trimming and J lost 0 bases; unmatched junction nucleotides: 15.

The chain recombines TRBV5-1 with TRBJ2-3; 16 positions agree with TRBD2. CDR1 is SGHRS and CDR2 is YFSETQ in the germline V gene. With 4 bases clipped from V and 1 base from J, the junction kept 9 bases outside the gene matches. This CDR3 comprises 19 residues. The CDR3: CASSVGLAGGQAGTDTQYF. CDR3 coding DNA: TGCGCCAGCAGCGTGGGACTAGCGGGGGGGCAAGCTGGCACAGATACGCAGTATTTT.

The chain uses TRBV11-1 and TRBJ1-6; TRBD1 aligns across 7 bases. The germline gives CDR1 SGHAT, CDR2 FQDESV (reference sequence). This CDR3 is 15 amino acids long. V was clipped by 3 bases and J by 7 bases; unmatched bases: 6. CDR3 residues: CASSFIATGNSPLHF. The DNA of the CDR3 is TGTGCCAGCAGCTTTATCGCGACAGGGAATTCACCCCTCCACTTT.

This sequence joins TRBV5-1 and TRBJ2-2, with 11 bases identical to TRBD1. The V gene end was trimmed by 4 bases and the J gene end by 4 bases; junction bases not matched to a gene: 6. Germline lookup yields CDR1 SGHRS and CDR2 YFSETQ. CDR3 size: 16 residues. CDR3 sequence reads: CASSPGQGAGTGELFF. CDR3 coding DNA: TGCGCCAGCAGCCCCGGACAGGGGGCCGGCACCGGGGAGCTGTTTTTT.

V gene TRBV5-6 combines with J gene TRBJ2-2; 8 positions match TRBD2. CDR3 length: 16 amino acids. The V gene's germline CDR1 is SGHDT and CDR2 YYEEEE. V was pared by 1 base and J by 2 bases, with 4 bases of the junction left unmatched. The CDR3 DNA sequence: TGTGCCAGCAGCTTGAAACTAGCGGATAACACCGGGGAGCTGTTTTTT. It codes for CASSLKLADNTGELFF.

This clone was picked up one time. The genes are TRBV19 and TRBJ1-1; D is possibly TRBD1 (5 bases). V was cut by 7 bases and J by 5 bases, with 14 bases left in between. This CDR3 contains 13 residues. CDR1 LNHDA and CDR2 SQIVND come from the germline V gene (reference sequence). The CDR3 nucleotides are TGTGCCAGTAAAAGGACATGGGATACTGAAGCTTTCTTT. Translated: CASKRTWDTEAFF.

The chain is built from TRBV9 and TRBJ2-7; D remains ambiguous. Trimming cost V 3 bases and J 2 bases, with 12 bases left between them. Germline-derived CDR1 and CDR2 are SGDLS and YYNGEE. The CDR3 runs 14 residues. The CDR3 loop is CASSGSSGPYEQYF. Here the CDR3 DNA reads TGTGCCAGCAGCGGGTCATCTGGCCCCTACGAGCAGTACTTC.

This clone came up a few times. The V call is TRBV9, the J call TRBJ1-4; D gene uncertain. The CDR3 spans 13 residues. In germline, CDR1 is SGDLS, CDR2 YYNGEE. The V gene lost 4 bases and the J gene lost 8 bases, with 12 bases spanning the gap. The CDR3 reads CASSSGYGEKLFF. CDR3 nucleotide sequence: TGTGCCAGCAGCTCGGGGTACGGGGAAAAACTGTTTTTT.

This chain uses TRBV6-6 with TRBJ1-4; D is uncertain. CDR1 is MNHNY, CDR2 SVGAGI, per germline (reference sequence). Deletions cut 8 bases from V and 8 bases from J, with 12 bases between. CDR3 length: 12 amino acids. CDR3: CASARGGEKLFF. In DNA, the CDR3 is TGTGCCAGCGCCCGGGGTGGGGAAAAACTGTTTTTT.